Reported below is one TCR beta chain. This record comes from a study of blood T cell repertoires in COVID-19. Study in general: Spain, Italy and the United States supplied samples that represented acute and convalescent COVID-19. T cells, B-cell-depleted T cells, or PBMCs provided the cDNA or gDNA that served as material.

Authors' processing steps: Reference gene primer amplification gave estimated nucleated cell counts. Clones were sequenced by immunoSEQ multiplex PCR, and TCRdb holds only the in-frame ones, with some missing. For V, J and clone size, that table is used; D and trimming come from the DNA. The sample yields tens of thousands of clones, about 90% seen once. This CDR3 is built from 18 residues. Looked up from germline, CDR1 is MGHRA and CDR2 is YSYEKL. V gave up 3 bases and J gave up 1 base, with 19 bases separating them. The sample consisted of peripheral blood. The sequence was obtained from a woman aged 70-85 years with acute or convalescent COVID-19. V gene TRBV4-1 combines with J gene TRBJ2-1; weak D call: TRBD1 (6 bases). The CDR3 loop is CASSQTSTGYSSYNEQFF. CDR3 DNA sequence: TGCGCCAGCAGCCAGACCTCAACAGGGTATTCTTCCTACAATGAGCAGTTCTTC.